This T cell receptor beta chain was identified during a study of CD8+CD57+ T cells in acquired aplastic anemia. Study conclusions and caveats: Overlap between patients and controls comprised 25 to 30 CD8+ CDR3 sequences. Patients did not significantly differ from controls in CD8+ Simpson's diversity.

This CDR3 has 15 residues. CDR1 and CDR2 (germline): DFQATT, SNEGSKA (reference sequence). V dropped 2 bases and J dropped 8 bases, with 20 bases sitting between them. This clonotype came up many times. No antigen is known for it. Sequencing was done on patients that had shown CD8+CD57+ cell expansion by flow cytometry. Every one of the patients had aplastic anemia (severe, acquired). Profiling of TCR beta VDJ combinations and CDR3 sequences used genomic DNA as template. MiXCR, run by TCRdb on the reads, gives a single entry per CDR3 protein. The data show around 170,000 distinct CDR3 sequences, with under 55% seen just once and approximately 9.4% held by the top ten.

The sample was sorted CD4+, CD8+, or CD8+CD57+ T cells (not recorded which) from PBMCs. The source of this sequence is a human donor with aplastic anemia. The gene calls are TRBV20-1 and TRBJ2-3, with a tentative D call TRBD2 (6 bases). The CDR3 DNA reads as TGCAGTGCTAGATATCGGGACTCAAACAACCGTACGCAGTATTTT. The encoded protein is CSARYRDSNNRTQYF.